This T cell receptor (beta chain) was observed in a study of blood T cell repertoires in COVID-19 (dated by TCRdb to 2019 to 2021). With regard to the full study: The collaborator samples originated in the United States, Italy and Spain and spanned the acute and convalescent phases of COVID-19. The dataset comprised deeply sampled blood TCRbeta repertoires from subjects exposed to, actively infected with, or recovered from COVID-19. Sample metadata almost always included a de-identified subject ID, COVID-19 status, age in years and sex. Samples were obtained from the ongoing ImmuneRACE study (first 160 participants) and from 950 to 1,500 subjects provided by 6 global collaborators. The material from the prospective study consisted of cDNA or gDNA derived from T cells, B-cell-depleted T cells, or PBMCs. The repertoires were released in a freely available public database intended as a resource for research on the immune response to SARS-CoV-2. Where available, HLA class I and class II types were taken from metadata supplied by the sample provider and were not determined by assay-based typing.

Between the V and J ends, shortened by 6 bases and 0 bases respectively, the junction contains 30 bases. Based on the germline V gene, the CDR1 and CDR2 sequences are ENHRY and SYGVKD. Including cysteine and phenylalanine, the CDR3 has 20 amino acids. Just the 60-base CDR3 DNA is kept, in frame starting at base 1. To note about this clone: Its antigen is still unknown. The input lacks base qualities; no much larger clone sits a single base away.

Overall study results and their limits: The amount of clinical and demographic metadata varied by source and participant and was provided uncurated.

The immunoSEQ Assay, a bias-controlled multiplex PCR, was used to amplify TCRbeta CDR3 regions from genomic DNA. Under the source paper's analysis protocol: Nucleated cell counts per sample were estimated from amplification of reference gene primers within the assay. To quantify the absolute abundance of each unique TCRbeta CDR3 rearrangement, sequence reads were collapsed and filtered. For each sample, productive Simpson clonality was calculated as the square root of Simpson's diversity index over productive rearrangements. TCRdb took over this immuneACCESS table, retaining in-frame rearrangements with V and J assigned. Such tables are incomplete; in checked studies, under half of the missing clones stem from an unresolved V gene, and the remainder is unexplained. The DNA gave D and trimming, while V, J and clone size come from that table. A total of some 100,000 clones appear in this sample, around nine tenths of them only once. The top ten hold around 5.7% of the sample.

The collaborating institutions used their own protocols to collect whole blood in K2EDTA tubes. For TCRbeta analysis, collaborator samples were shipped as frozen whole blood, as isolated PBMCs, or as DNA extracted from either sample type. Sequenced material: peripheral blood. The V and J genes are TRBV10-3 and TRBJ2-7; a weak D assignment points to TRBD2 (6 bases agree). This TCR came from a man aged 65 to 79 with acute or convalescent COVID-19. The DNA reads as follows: TGTGCCATCAGGGGATACAGTGCGCGGGACTCCCTACCCCTCTCCTACGAGCAGTACTTC. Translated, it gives CAIRGYSARDSLPLSYEQYF.